This T cell receptor beta chain was recorded in a study of T cells in Graves' hyperthyroidism and ophthalmopathy. Points from the study as a whole: With a median lead of approximately 6.4 months before onset, the model predicted ophthalmopathy.

RNA transcripts were the template for amplifying TCR beta CDR3 regions. HTBI primers were employed in a first-round RT-PCR of the TCR CDR3. TCRdb ran MiXCR on the multiplex PCR reads and lists one entry per CDR3 protein. The sample lists 500,000 to 550,000 distinct CDR3 sequences, around 21% occurring once. This clonotype has ten or more counts. What it binds is not known. Germline CDR1 and CDR2: SEHNR and FQNEAQ (reference sequence). This CDR3 is 12 amino acids long. Trimming stripped 5 bases from V and 7 bases from J, with 11 bases between. A lack of ophthalmopathy progression within 18 months defined stable Graves' hyperthyroidism. Each 10 ml fresh peripheral blood draw supplied the PBMCs.

This clonotype originated in a man in his late teens or twenties with Graves' hyperthyroidism. V usage is TRBV7-9 and J usage is TRBJ1-2, with D uncertain. The source material was blood. The chain's CDR3 is CASSPQEGGYTF. The CDR3 coding sequence is TGTGCCAGCAGCCCCCAAGAGGGTGGCTACACCTTC.